Listed here is a single T cell receptor (beta chain). CDR1 and CDR2 from the germline V gene are SQVTM and ANQGSEA. This CDR3 spans 16 amino acids. V lost 6 bases to trimming and J lost 3 bases, with 20 bases between them. The sample originates from a study of TIL therapy for anti-PD-1-resistant metastatic lung cancer. Regarding time point: pre-treatment sample, taken before nivolumab and TIL therapy. This was the immunoSEQ v3 assay. Method: immunoSEQ multiplex PCR; TCRdb's copy keeps in-frame clones and lacks some. The repertoire consists of tens of thousands of clones, with roughly 70% occurring once and the leading ten covering roughly 2%.

The rearrangement joins TRBV29-1 to TRBJ2-2; possibly TRBD1 for D (5 bases). Sequencing was performed on blood, taken at baseline. This receptor was taken from a person between 25 and 80 years old with non-small cell lung cancer. CDR3 nucleotides: TGCAGCGTAAAGGATCTCAGGGTTAGGGACACCGGGGAGCTGTTTTTT. Translation: CSVKDLRVRDTGELFF.